The clone carrying this T cell receptor (beta chain) was recorded many times. The data were obtained in a study of early T cells in non-severe SARS-CoV-2 infection. Study-wide background: Chains stayed unpaired after sequencing of bulk RNA from unsorted whole blood.

This CDR3 spans 17 amino acids. V was cut by 5 bases and J by 6 bases, with 23 bases left in between. TCRdb fed the 5' RACE reads into MiXCR, producing one record per CDR3 protein. In the table there are about 45,000 distinct CDR3 sequences, around a tenth of which are singletons. The chain combines TRBV12-3 or TRBV12-4 with TRBJ2-1; a weak D match, TRBD1 (5 bases). The sequenced sample was whole blood. This receptor was obtained from an adult who was a healthcare worker with PCR-confirmed SARS-CoV-2 infection or an uninfected control (not recorded which). CDR3 in amino acids: CASSPDISIRPGNEQFF. CDR3 nucleotide sequence: TGTGCCAGCAGTCCGGACATTAGTATCAGGCCGGGCAATGAGCAGTTCTTC.